These T cell receptor beta chains were read from a single sample in a study of T-cell reconstitution after alpha-beta-depleted transplantation in children. TCRdb processed the PCR reads anew with MiXCR; each CDR3 protein has one entry. The repertoire holds hundreds of thousands of distinct CDR3 sequences, with approximately 15% as singletons. The sequencing used PBMCs from the stem cell graft donor, collected from the stem cell graft. The source of these receptors is a human donor who donated a stem cell graft to a child with acute myeloid leukemia. CDR3s include the opening cysteine and the closing phenylalanine or tryptophan. Fields, in order: V gene, D gene, clone size, J gene, CDR3 protein, CDR3 DNA. The D gene is left open where the match is weak. The size entry is marked missing in some rows and otherwise reads once, few, many or a size class.

TRBV20-1	.	many	TRBJ2-5	CSARDQTARQETQYF	TGCAGTGCTAGAGATCAAACAGCTAGACAAGAGACCCAGTACTTC
TRBV5-1	.	.	TRBJ1-1	CASSFLGIDTEAFF	TGCGCCAGCAGCTTTTTGGGGATCGACACTGAAGCTTTCTTT
TRBV20-1	.	.	TRBJ1-1	CSAPVGENTEAFF	TGCAGTGCCCCGGTAGGGGAGAACACTGAAGCTTTCTTT
TRBV20-1	.	many	TRBJ1-1	CSARRTGSSTEAFF	TGCAGTGCTAGGCGAACGGGGTCGAGCACTGAAGCTTTCTTT
TRBV27	TRBD2	.	TRBJ2-5	CASSLWASGGSGNQETQYF	TGTGCCAGCAGTTTATGGGCTAGCGGGGGGTCAGGGAACCAAGAGACCCAGTACTTC
TRBV10-3	TRBD1	few	TRBJ2-5	CAISIGTGHLQETQYF	TGTGCCATCAGTATTGGGACAGGCCACTTACAAGAGACCCAGTACTTC
TRBV20-1	.	many	TRBJ1-1	CSAKQGITEAFF	TGCAGTGCCAAACAGGGCATCACTGAAGCTTTCTTT
TRBV10-1	TRBD1	few	TRBJ2-2	CASSEPRGTGRTGELFF	TGCGCCAGCAGTGAGCCAAGGGGGACAGGGCGAACCGGGGAGCTGTTTTTT
TRBV6-5	.	many	TRBJ1-6	CASSYSIGGNSPLHF	TGTGCCAGCAGTTACTCGATCGGGGGGAATTCACCCCTCCACTTT
TRBV20-1	TRBD2	.	TRBJ2-1	CSAIEAGGSYNEQFF	TGCAGTGCTATAGAAGCGGGGGGAAGCTACAATGAGCAGTTCTTC
TRBV4-2	.	few	TRBJ2-3	CASSHARAVTGADTQYF	TGTGCCAGCAGCCACGCGAGGGCAGTGACGGGAGCAGATACGCAGTATTTT
TRBV29-1	TRBD1	many	TRBJ2-4	CSATDRGLQNIQYF	TGCAGCGCCACGGACAGGGGGCTCCAAAACATTCAGTACTTC
TRBV7-9	.	few	TRBJ2-1	CASSWSSNEQFF	TGTGCCAGCAGCTGGTCATCCAATGAGCAGTTCTTC
TRBV20-1	.	.	TRBJ2-5	CSARDGGTTQETQYF	TGCAGTGCTAGAGATGGGGGTACGACACAAGAGACCCAGTACTTC
TRBV20-1	.	many	TRBJ1-2	CSANPTYGYTF	TGCAGTGCCAACCCCACCTATGGCTACACCTTC
TRBV7-9	TRBD2	many	TRBJ2-1	CASSLKLRLAGGINEQFF	TGTGCCAGCAGCTTAAAGCTGAGGCTAGCGGGGGGGATCAATGAGCAGTTCTTC
TRBV7-6	.	many	TRBJ2-6	CASSLSGIVTGANVLTF	TGTGCCAGCAGCTTATCTGGAATCGTAACTGGGGCCAACGTCCTGACTTTC
TRBV20-1	TRBD1	.	TRBJ2-7	CSAPAPGQGRREQYF	TGCAGTGCTCCCGCCCCGGGACAGGGGCGAAGGGAGCAGTACTTC
TRBV5-1	TRBD1	.	TRBJ2-2	CASSQNRGDTGELFF	TGCGCCAGCAGCCAGAACAGGGGCGACACCGGGGAGCTGTTTTTT
TRBV12-3/TRBV12-4	.	.	TRBJ1-2	CASRESRDLYGYTF	TGTGCCAGCAGGGAAAGCCGGGACCTCTATGGCTACACCTTC
TRBV7-2	.	few	TRBJ2-3	CASSLTGQLSTDTQYF	TGTGCCAGCAGCTTAACCGGACAGCTTAGCACAGATACGCAGTATTTT
TRBV5-1	TRBD2	few	TRBJ2-2	CASRPASSGLTGELFF	TGCGCCAGCAGGCCCGCGTCTAGCGGACTCACCGGGGAGCTGTTTTTT
TRBV7-3	TRBD2	few	TRBJ2-3	CASSPLTGGRGTQYF	TGTGCCAGCAGCCCGCTCACGGGGGGGCGAGGTACGCAGTATTTT
TRBV5-6	TRBD2	few	TRBJ2-5	CASSLLAGAETQYF	TGTGCCAGCAGCTTGTTAGCGGGGGCAGAGACCCAGTACTTC
TRBV20-1	.	.	TRBJ2-1	CSARGRKAGDYNEQFF	TGCAGTGCTCGAGGCAGGAAGGCTGGGGACTACAATGAGCAGTTCTTC
TRBV7-2	TRBD1	few	TRBJ2-1	CASSFRQGGSHNEQFF	TGTGCCAGCAGCTTTCGACAGGGGGGTTCCCACAATGAGCAGTTCTTC